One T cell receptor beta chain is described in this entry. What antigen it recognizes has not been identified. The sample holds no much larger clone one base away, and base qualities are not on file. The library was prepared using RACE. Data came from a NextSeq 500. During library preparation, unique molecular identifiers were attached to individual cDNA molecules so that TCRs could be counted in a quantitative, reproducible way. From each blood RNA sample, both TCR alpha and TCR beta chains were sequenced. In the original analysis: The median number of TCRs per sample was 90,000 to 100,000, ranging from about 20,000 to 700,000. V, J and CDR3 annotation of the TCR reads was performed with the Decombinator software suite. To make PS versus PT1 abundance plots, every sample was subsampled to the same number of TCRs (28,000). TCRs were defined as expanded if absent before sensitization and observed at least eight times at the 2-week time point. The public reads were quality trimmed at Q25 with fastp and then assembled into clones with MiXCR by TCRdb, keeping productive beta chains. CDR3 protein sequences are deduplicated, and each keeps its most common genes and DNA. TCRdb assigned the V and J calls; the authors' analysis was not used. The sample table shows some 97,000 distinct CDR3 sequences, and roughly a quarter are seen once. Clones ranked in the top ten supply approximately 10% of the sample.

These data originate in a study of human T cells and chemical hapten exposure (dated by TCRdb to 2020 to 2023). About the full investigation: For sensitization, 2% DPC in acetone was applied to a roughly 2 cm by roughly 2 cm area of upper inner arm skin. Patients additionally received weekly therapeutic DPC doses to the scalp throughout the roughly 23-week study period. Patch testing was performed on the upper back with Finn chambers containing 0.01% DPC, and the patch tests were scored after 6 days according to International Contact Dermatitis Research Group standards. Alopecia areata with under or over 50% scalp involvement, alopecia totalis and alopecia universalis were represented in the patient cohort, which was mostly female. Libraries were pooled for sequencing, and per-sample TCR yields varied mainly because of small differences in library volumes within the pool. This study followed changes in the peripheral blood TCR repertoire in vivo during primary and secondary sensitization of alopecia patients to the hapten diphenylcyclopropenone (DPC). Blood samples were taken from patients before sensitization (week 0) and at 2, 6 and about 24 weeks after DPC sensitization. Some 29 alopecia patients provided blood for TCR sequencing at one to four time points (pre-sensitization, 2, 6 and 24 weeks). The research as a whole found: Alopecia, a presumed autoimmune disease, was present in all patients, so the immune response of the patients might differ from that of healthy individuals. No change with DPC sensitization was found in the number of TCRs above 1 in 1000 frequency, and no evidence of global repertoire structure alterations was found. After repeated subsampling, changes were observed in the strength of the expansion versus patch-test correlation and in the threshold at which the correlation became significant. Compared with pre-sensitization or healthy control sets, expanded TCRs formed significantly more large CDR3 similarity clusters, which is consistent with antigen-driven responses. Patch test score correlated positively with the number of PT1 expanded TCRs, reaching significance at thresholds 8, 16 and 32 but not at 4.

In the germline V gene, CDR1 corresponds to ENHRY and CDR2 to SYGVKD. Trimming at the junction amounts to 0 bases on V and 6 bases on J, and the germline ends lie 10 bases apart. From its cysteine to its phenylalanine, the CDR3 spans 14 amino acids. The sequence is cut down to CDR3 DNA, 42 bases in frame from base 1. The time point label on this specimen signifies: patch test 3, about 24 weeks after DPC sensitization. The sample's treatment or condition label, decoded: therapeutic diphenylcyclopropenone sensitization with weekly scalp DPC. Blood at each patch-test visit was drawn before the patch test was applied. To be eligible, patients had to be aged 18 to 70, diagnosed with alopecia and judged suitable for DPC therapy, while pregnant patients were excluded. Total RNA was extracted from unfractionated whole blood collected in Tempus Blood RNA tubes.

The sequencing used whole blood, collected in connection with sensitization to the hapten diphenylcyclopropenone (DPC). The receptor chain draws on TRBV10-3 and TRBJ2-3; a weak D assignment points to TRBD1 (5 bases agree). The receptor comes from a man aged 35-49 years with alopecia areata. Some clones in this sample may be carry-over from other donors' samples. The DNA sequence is TGTGCCATCAGTGAGTCGAAAGGGGTGGATACGCAGTATTTT. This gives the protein CAISESKGVDTQYF.